In its sample, the clone carrying this T cell receptor beta chain was seen once. Its matching antigen is unknown. The data belong to a study of vaccination effects on CD4 cells after COVID-19. Background on the study: Post-vaccine sampling occurred a median 72 days after the second dose. Findings and caveats of the study: Early post-infection timepoints were missing from the study, which also had few convalescent patients. From healthy vaccinees, only 1 of 255 vaccine-induced clones also reacted to common cold coronaviruses.

The table came from immunoSEQ multiplex PCR; TCRdb's copy has only in-frame clones and leaves some out. The data contain about 59,000 clones, roughly 78% of them singletons. Antigen-specific CD4+ T cells were expanded with viral peptide pools in the ViraFEST assay before sequencing. CD4+ T cell isolation took place after about 11 days of culture. Either the mRNA-1273 or the BNT162b2 vaccine was given to participants as two doses. All vaccine recipients tested negative for nucleocapsid antibodies and had never contracted SARS-CoV-2 infection. V lost 1 base, J lost 0 bases, and 6 bases lay in between. Looked up from germline, CDR1 is KGHSH and CDR2 is LQKENI. The CDR3 has 14 amino acids.

The TCR originated in a human donor who received a COVID-19 vaccine. The sequenced sample was CD4+ T cells from PBMCs cultured with HCoV-OC43 spike peptides, obtained after COVID-19 vaccination. Sample subset: HCoV-OC43 spike overlapping peptide pool stimulation. The chain is built from TRBV18 and TRBJ1-2; D gene unclear. The CDR3 region is CASSPLQTNYGYTF. CDR3 in DNA: TGTGCCAGCTCACCACTACAGACTAACTATGGCTACACCTTC.